These 16 T cell receptor beta chains originate from one sample sequenced in a study of shared clonotypes between healthy human individuals. Selected positively for CCR7 and CD45RO-negative, naive CD8 cells excluded terminally differentiated effector memory CD45RA+ cells. The assay was immunoSEQ multiplex PCR, and TCRdb's table has in-frame clones only and misses some. The repertoire has some 2.1 million clones, around 93% of them found once; the top ten carry approximately 1.6%. The specimen sequenced was naive CD8+ T cells from PBMCs. These receptor sequences come from a young man in good health. Some clones in this sample may be carry-over from other donors' samples.

The V call is TRBV4-1, the J call TRBJ1-2, with a tentative D call TRBD1 (5 bases). The CDR3 is made up of 14 amino acids. CDR1 and CDR2 from the germline V gene are MGHRA and YSYEKL. V was pared by 0 bases and J by 5 bases, with 10 bases between. DNA for the CDR3: TGCGCCAGCAGCCAAGACAGGGAGAAGTATGGCTACACCTTC. Translated, it gives CASSQDREKYGYTF.

Worth noting for this clone: Different DNA sequences within this sample yield the same CDR3. The chain recombines TRBV5-4 with TRBJ2-5; 12 bases are a match to TRBD2. In germline, CDR1 is SGHNT, CDR2 YYREEE (reference sequence). The CDR3 runs 16 residues. Losses at the gene ends were 4 bases for V and 1 base for J; bases not matched to a gene: 5. The CDR3 reads CASSPGLAGPQETQYF. The CDR3 DNA sequence: TGTGCCAGCAGCCCTGGACTAGCGGGGCCCCAAGAGACCCAGTACTTC.

The chain joins TRBV5-6 to TRBJ1-1, with a possible D match to TRBD1 (6 bases). The V gene lost 3 bases and the J gene lost 1 base, with 13 bases spanning the gap. CDR1 is SGHDT, CDR2 YYEEEE, per germline. The CDR3 has 15 amino acids. CDR3 loop: CASSYPRGGNTEAFF. In DNA form, the CDR3 reads TGTGCCAGCAGCTACCCCCGAGGGGGGAACACTGAAGCTTTCTTT.

The rearrangement links TRBV19 to TRBJ2-2; D remains ambiguous. Trimming took 4 bases from V and 3 from J, leaving 12 bases between them. The germline CDR1 and CDR2 sequences are LNHDA and SQIVND (reference sequence). The CDR3 spans 15 residues. The CDR3 sequence: CASSSGETYTGELFF. The DNA of the CDR3 is TGTGCCAGTAGTAGTGGGGAAACCTACACCGGGGAGCTGTTTTTT.

The J gene is TRBJ2-5, the V gene TRBV21-1; the table's D call, TRBD2, was not checked against the DNA. TRBV21-1 is given as a pseudogene. This CDR3 contains 17 residues. The CDR3 loop reads CASSNSASGSYQETQYF. CDR3 bases: TGTGCCAGCAGCAATAGCGCTAGCGGCTCGTACCAAGAGACCCAGTACTTC.

The J gene is TRBJ1-2, the V gene TRBV7-8; D not certain. V was clipped by 3 bases and J by 13 bases, with 27 bases between them. The CDR3 runs 16 residues. Looked up from germline, CDR1 is SGHVS and CDR2 is FQNEAQ. CDR3 sequence: CASSFSPDGPYKMCTF. The CDR3 DNA reads as TGTGCCAGCAGCTTCTCCCCGGATGGCCCCTATAAGATGTGCACCTTC.

This chain joins TRBV5-6 and TRBJ2-1; 10 bases align to TRBD2. The CDR3 contains 15 residues. V was pared by 3 bases and J by 9 bases, with 9 bases of the junction left unmatched. CDR1 is SGHDT and CDR2 is YYEEEE in the germline V gene. CDR3 in DNA: TGTGCCAGCAGCTCCCTAGCGGGAGACCCCGGTGAGCAGTTCTTC. Translated, it gives CASSSLAGDPGEQFF. Full variable domain (remainder filled in from reference TRBV5-6 and TRBJ2-1): DAGVTQSPTHLIKTRGQQVTLRCSPKSGHDTVSWYQQALGQGPQFIFQYYEEEERQRGNFPDRFSGHQFPNYSSELNVNALLLGDSALYLCASSSLAGDPGEQFFGPGTRLTVL.

The chain has TRBV12-1 and TRBJ2-2; the table's D gene call, TRBD2, was not cross checked with the DNA. TRBV12-1 counts as a pseudogene. The CDR3 is made up of 20 amino acids. CDR3 nucleotide sequence: TGTGCCAGCAGCTTTCTATGGGAGGGCCGGGAAGTTTCATTCACCGGGGAGCTGTTTTTT. Translated, it gives CASSFLWEGREVSFTGELFF.

The chain joins TRBV11-1 to TRBJ2-7; 7 bases are a match to TRBD2. Germline V gene sequence: CDR1 SGHAT, CDR2 FQDESV (reference sequence). This CDR3 region has 15 residues. Trimming at V came to 5 bases and at J to 2 bases, leaving 9 bases not matched to a gene. The CDR3 DNA sequence: TGTGCCAGCAGCGCGACTAGCCGGCGACCCTACGAGCAGTACTTC. It codes for CASSATSRRPYEQYF. Using reference TRBV11-1 and TRBJ2-7 for the parts outside the CDR3, the full variable domain is EAEVAQSPRYKITEKSQAVAFWCDPISGHATLYWYRQILGQGPELLVQFQDESVVDDSQLPKDRFSAERLKGVDSTLKIQPAELGDSAMYLCASSATSRRPYEQYFGPGTRLTVT.

This sequence joins TRBV6-5 and TRBJ2-3, with D unclear. CDR1 and CDR2 from the germline V gene are MNHEY and SVGAGI. CDR3 length: 13 amino acids. Trimming removed 2 bases at V and 2 bases at J, with 5 bases between. CDR3 residues: CASSYQITDTQYF. The CDR3 nucleotides are TGTGCCAGCAGTTACCAGATCACAGATACGCAGTATTTT.

Worth noting for this clone: This sample includes further DNA sequences coding for the same CDR3. V gene TRBV28 combines with J gene TRBJ2-5; TRBD1 matches 8 bases. Germline V gene data show CDR1 as MDHEN and CDR2 as SYDVKM. The CDR3 length is 13 residues. With V trimmed by 4 bases and J by 5 bases, 3 bases remained unmatched. The CDR3 coding sequence is TGTGCCAGCAGTTCCCGGGACAGGGAGACCCAGTACTTC. It yields the protein CASSSRDRETQYF. Full variable domain (missing parts from reference TRBV28 and TRBJ2-5): DVKVTQSSRYLVKRTGEKVFLECVQDMDHENMFWYRQDPGLGLRLIYFSYDVKMKEKGDIPEGYSVSREKKERFSLILESASTNQTSMYLCASSSRDRETQYFGPGTRLLVL.

This clone was counted between two and nine times. The chain combines TRBV28 with TRBJ2-5, with D maybe TRBD2 (6 bases). The DNA end lines up better with TRBJ2-7; the J call may be wrong. The CDR3 has 15 residues. CDR1 is MDHEN, CDR2 SYDVKM, per germline. The CDR3 coding sequence is TGTGCCAGCCGGGACTCGGCGGATCCTATCCACGAGCAGTACTTC. The encoded protein is CASRDSADPIHEQYF.

This rearrangement joins TRBV11-1 to TRBJ2-1, with D possibly TRBD2 on 5 matching bases. CDR3 length: 15 amino acids. CDR1 and CDR2 from the germline V gene are SGHAT and FQDESV (reference sequence). V lost 0 bases and J lost 5, with 11 bases in between. In DNA form, the CDR3 reads TGTGCCAGCAGCTTAGCGGCGGGTGGGAACAATGAGCAGTTCTTC. Protein sequence: CASSLAAGGNNEQFF.

With regard to this clone: Within the sample, other DNA sequences also encode this same CDR3. The V call is TRBV19, the J call TRBJ2-7; D possibly corresponds to TRBD2 (5 bases). The CDR3 contains 14 residues. Germline CDR1 is LNHDA and CDR2 is SQIVND (reference sequence). V was pared by 5 bases and J by 0 bases, with 11 bases between. CDR3 DNA: TGTGCCAGTAGTCCTATGGGGAGCTCCTACGAGCAGTACTTC. This gives the protein CASSPMGSSYEQYF.

The genes are TRBV7-8 and TRBJ1-5; 12 positions agree with TRBD1. V gave up 5 bases and J gave up 1 base; unmatched junction bases: 6. The CDR3 spans 17 residues. Germline V gene sequence: CDR1 SGHVS, CDR2 FQNEAQ. The CDR3 DNA sequence: TGTGCCAGCAGCCGGGACAGGGGGCAAGGGAGCAATCAGCCCCAGCATTTT. Translating it yields CASSRDRGQGSNQPQHF.

The chain carries TRBV25-1 and TRBJ2-3, with TRBD2 matching over 8 bases. The CDR3 spans 15 residues. Germline loops: CDR1 MGHDK, CDR2 SYGVNS. Trimming cost V 4 bases and J 3 bases; bases outside gene matches: 6. In nucleotides, the CDR3 is TGTGCCAGCAGTGCTCGGGAGGGTGGGACAGATACGCAGTATTTT. It yields the protein CASSAREGGTDTQYF. The variable domain in full, completed from reference TRBV25-1 and TRBJ2-3, reads EADIYQTPRYLVIGTGKKITLECSQTMGHDKMYWYQQDPGMELHLIHYSYGVNSTEKGDLSSESTVSRIRTEHFPLTLESARPSHTSQYLCASSAREGGTDTQYFGPGTRLTVL.